The 2 T cell receptor beta chains given below trace back to one sample, sequenced in a study of cytotoxic CD8 clonotypes in ibrutinib-treated CLL. Libraries were prepared by immunoSEQ multiplex PCR; TCRdb keeps only in-frame clonotypes and omits some of them. The sample holds approximately 60,000 clones; around 55% are singletons and the top ten take roughly 22%. The sample here was PBMCs, taken after 24 months of ibrutinib treatment. The receptors were sampled from a human donor with chronic lymphocytic leukemia.

This chain joins TRBV5-1 and TRBJ2-1; 8 bases are a match to TRBD2. Germline CDR1 reads SGHRS; CDR2 reads YFSETQ. The CDR3 extends over 16 amino acids. V was clipped by 2 bases and J by 0 bases; unmatched bases: 4. The CDR3 DNA sequence: TGCGCCAGCAGCTTCATAGCGGGGACCTCCTACAATGAGCAGTTCTTC. It is translated as CASSFIAGTSYNEQFF.

The chain recombines TRBV4-1 with TRBJ2-7, with no clear D. Per the germline V gene, CDR1 is MGHRA and CDR2 is YSYEKL. The V and J ends lost 11 bases and 2 bases respectively, with 10 bases between them. The CDR3 has 11 amino acids. The CDR3 loop reads CALGCPYEQYV. CDR3 bases: TGCGCCCTCGGTTGCCCCTACGAGCAGTACGTC.